This paragraph covers one T cell receptor beta chain sequence. Its antigen remains unknown. These data come from a study of human T cells and chemical hapten exposure. For the study at large: Minor volume differences among pooled libraries chiefly drove per-sample TCR yield variation. Study-wide findings and caveats: The study found that DPC sensitization did not change TCRs above 1 in 1000 frequency.

This sample's time point: pre-sensitization, week 0. The sample's treatment: therapeutic diphenylcyclopropenone sensitization with weekly scalp DPC. The V gene's germline CDR1 is LGHNA and CDR2 YSLEER. V was shortened by 4 bases and J by 4 bases, with 21 bases between the two germline ends. The CDR3 loop spans 17 amino acids. Single cDNA molecules in the library carried unique molecular identifiers attached during preparation. TCRdb recomputed calls from the RACE reads with MiXCR, one row per CDR3 protein. This table has roughly 260,000 distinct CDR3 sequences, more than 6.5% appearing once. Specimen: whole blood, collected in connection with sensitization to the hapten diphenylcyclopropenone (DPC). This chain joins TRBV4-3 and TRBJ2-3; perhaps TRBD2 as D (5 bases). The clonotype comes from a woman in her thirties or forties with alopecia areata. Some clones in this sample may be carry-over from other donors' samples. The CDR3 is CASSPYPVGEVADTQYF. CDR3 bases: TGCGCCAGCAGCCCCTACCCGGTGGGAGAGGTTGCAGATACGCAGTATTTT.